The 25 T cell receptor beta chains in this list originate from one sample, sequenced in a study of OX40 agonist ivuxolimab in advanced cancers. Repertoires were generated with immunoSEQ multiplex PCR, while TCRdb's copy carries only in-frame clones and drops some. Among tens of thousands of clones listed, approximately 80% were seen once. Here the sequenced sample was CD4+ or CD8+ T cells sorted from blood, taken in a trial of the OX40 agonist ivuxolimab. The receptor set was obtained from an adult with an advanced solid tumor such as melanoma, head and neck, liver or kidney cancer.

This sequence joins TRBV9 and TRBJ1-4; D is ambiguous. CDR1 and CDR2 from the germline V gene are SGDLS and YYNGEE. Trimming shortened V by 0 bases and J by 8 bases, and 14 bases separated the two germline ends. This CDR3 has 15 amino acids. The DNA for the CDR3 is TGTGCCAGCAGCGTAGGGGGATCCTACCAGGAAAAACTGTTTTTT. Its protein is CASSVGGSYQEKLFF.

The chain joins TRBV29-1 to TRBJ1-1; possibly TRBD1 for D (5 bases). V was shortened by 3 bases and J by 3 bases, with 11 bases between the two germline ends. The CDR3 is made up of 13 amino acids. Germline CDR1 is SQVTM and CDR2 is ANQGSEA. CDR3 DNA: TGCAGCGTTGATAAGCAGGGAGACACTGAAGCTTTCTTT. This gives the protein CSVDKQGDTEAFF.

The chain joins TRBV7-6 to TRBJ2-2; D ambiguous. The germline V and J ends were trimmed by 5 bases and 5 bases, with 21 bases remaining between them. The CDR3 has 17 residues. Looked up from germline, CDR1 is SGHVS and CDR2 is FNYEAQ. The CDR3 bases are TGTGCCAGCAGCCTCCGGGTCCTAGGTCGATGGACCGGGGAGCTGTTTTTT. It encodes CASSLRVLGRWTGELFF.

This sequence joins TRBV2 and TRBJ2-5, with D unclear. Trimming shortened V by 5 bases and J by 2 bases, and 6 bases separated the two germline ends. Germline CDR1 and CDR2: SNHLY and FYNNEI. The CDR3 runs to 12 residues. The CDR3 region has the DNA TGTGCCAGCAGTTCTGAACAAGAGACCCAGTACTTC. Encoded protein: CASSSEQETQYF.

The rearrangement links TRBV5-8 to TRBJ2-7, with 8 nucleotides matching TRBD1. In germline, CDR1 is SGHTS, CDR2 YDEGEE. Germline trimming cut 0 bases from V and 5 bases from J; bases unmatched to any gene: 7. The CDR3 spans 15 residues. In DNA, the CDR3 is TGTGCCAGCAGCTTGGGGACAGGGTCAAGGGACGAGCAGTACTTC. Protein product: CASSLGTGSRDEQYF.

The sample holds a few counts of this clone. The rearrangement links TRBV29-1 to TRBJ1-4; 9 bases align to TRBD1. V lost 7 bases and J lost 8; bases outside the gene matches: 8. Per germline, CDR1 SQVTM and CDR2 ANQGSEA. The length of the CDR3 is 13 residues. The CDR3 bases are TGCAGCGCTTCACAGGGGGCTGGGGAAAAACTGTTTTTT. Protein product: CSASQGAGEKLFF.

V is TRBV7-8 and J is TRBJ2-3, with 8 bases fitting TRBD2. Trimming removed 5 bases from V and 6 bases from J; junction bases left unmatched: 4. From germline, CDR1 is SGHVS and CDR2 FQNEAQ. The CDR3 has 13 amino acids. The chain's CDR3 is CASSPTGGDTQYF. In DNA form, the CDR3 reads TGTGCCAGCAGCCCCACGGGGGGGGATACGCAGTATTTT.

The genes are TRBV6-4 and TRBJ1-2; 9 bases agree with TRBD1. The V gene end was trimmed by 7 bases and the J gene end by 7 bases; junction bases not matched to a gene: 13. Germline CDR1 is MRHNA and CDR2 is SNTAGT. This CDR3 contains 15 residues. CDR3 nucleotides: TGTGCCAGCAATCCGGGACAGGGCGTTCCAGGTGGCTACACCTTC. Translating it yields CASNPGQGVPGGYTF.

CDR3 loop: CASLQGNNQPQHF. Written as DNA, the CDR3 is TGTGCCAGCCTACAGGGGAACAATCAGCCCCAGCATTTT. The chain is built from TRBV6-1 and TRBJ1-5, with TRBD1 matching 7 bases. This CDR3 has 13 residues. CDR1 and CDR2 from the germline V gene are MNHNS and SASEGT. J gave up 3 bases and V 8 bases, and 4 bases lay outside the gene matches.

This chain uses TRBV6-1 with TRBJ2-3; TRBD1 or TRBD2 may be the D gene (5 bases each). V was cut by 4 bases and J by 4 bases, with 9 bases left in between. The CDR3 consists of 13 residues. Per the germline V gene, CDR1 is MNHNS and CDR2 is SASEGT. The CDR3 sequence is CASSGGAADTQYF. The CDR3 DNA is TGTGCCAGCAGTGGAGGGGCTGCAGATACGCAGTATTTT.

The DNA of the CDR3 is TGTGCCAGTAGTGGGACACGACTAGCAGCTGGGGCCAACGTCCTGACTTTC. It specifies CASSGTRLAAGANVLTF. The chain combines TRBV19 with TRBJ2-6, with D perhaps matching TRBD2 (7 bases). V shed 5 bases and J shed 2 bases, with 16 bases lying between them. This CDR3 is 17 amino acids long. CDR1 is LNHDA, CDR2 SQIVND, per germline (reference sequence).

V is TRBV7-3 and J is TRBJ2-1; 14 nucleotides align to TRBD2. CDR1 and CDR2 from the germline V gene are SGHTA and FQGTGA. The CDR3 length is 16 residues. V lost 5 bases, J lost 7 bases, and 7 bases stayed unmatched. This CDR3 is CASSPHGTSGRNEQFF. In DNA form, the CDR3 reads TGTGCCAGCAGCCCCCACGGGACTAGCGGGAGAAATGAGCAGTTCTTC. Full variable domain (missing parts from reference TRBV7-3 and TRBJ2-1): GAGVSQTPSNKVTEKGKYVELRCDPISGHTALYWYRQSLGQGPEFLIYFQGTGAADDSGLPNDRFFAVRPEGSVSTLKIQRTERGDSAVYLCASSPHGTSGRNEQFFGPGTRLTVL.

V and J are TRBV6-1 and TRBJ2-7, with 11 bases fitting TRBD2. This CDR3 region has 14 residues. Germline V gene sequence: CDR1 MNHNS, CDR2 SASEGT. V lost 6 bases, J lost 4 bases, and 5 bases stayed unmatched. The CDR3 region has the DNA TGTGCCAGCAGACTAGCGGGAGACTTTTACGAGCAGTACTTC. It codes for CASRLAGDFYEQYF.

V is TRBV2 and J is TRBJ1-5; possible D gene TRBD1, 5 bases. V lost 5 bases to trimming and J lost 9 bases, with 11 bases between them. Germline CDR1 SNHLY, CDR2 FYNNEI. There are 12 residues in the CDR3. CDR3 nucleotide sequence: TGTGCCAGCAGTCCGGAGGGGCGGCCCCAGCATTTT. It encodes CASSPEGRPQHF.

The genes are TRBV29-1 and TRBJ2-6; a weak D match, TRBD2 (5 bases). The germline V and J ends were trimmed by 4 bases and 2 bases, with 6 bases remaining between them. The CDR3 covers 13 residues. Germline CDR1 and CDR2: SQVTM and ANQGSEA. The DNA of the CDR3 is TGCAGCGTTGCCGGGGCTGGGGCCAACGTCCTGACTTTC. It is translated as CSVAGAGANVLTF.

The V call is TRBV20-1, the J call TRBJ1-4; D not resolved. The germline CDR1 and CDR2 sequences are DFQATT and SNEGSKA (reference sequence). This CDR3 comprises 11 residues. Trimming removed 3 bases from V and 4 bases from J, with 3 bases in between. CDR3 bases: TGCAGTGCTAGGTTTAATGAAAAACTGTTTTTT. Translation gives CSARFNEKLFF.

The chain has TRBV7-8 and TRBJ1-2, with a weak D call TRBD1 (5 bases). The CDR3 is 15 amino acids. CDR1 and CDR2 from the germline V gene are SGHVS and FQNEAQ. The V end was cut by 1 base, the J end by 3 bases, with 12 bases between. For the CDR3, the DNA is TGTGCCAGCAGCTTAGGGGCAGGGAGTTACTATGGCTACACCTTC. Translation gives CASSLGAGSYYGYTF. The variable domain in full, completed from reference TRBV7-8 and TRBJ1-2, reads GAGVSQSPRYKVAKRGQDVALRCDPISGHVSLFWYQQALGQGPEFLTYFQNEAQLDKSGLPSDRFFAERPEGSVSTLKIQRTQQEDSAVYLCASSLGAGSYYGYTFGSGTRLTVV.

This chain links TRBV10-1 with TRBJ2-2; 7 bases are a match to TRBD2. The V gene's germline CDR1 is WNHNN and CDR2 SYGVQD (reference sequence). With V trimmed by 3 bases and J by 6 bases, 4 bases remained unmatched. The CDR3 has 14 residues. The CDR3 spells CASSDGSGPGELFF. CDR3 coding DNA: TGCGCCAGCAGTGACGGTAGCGGGCCCGGGGAGCTGTTTTTT.

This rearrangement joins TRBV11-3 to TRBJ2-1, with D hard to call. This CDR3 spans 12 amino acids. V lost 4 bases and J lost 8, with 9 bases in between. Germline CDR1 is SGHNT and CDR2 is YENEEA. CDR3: CASSSDRDEQFF. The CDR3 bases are TGTGCCAGCAGCTCAGACCGGGATGAGCAGTTCTTC. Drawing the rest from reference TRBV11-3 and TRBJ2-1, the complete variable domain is EAGVVQSPRYKIIEKKQPVAFWCNPISGHNTLYWYLQNLGQGPELLIRYENEEAVDDSQLPKDRFSAERLKGVDSTLKIQPAELGDSAVYLCASSSDRDEQFFGPGTRLTVL.

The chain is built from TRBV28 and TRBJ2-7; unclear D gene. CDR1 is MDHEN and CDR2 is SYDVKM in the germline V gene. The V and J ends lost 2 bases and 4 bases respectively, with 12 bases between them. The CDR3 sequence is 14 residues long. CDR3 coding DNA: TGTGCCAGCAGTTTAGGAAACCGGCGGTACGAGCAGTACTTC. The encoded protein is CASSLGNRRYEQYF.

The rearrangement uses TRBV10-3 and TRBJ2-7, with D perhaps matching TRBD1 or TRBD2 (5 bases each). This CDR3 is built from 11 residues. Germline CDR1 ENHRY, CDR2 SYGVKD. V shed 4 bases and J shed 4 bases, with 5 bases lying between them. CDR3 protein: CAISGGYEQYF. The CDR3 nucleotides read TGTGCCATCAGTGGGGGGTACGAGCAGTACTTC.

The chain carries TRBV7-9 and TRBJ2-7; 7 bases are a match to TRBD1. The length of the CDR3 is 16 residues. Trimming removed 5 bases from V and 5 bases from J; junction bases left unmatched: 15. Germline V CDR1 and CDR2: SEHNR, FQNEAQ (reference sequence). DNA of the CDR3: TGTGCCAGCAGCCCGTACAGGGGCCTTGGGAATGACGAGCAGTACTTC. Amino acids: CASSPYRGLGNDEQYF.

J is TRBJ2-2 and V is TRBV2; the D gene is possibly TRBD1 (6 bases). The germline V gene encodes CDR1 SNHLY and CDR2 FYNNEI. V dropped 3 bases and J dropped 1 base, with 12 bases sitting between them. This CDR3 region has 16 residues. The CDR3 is CASSDHRVENTGELFF. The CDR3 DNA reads TGTGCCAGCAGTGACCACAGGGTAGAGAACACCGGGGAGCTGTTTTTT.

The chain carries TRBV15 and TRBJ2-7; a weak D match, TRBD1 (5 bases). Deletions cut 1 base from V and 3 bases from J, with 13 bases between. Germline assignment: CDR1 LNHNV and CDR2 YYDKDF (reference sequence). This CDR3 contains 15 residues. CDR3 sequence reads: CATSRGGGTGYEQYF. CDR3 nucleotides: TGTGCCACCAGCAGAGGGGGTGGCACAGGCTACGAGCAGTACTTC.

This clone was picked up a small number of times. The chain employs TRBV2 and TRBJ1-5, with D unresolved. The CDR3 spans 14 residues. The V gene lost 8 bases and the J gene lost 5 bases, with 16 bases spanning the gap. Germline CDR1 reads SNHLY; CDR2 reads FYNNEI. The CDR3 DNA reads TGTGCCAGCTTGGTTAAGCCACAGCATCAGCCCCAGCATTTT. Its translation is CASLVKPQHQPQHF.